This TCR beta chain came from a study of cytomegalovirus exposure and HLA in healthy donors. Study results and caveats: For cytomegalovirus status, the classifier reportedly gave diagnoses with high specificity and sensitivity. Among the most significant clusters, several appeared linked to common viral pathogens in a later analysis. In an earlier analysis, productive rearrangement rates for most beta V segments clustered near 87% or 30%.

The ends lost 6 bases at V and 4 bases at J; junction bases unmatched: 12. The CDR3 totals 17 residues. The germline CDR1 and CDR2 sequences are LNHDA and SQIVND (reference sequence). The study ran its PCR with 60 Vbeta and 13 Jbeta primers. Clones were sequenced by immunoSEQ multiplex PCR, and TCRdb holds only the in-frame ones, with some missing. The sample records over 80,000 clones, around 81% being singletons. On this clone itself: Its target is not known.

This TCR was sampled from a middle-aged man in good health and CMV-seropositive. V is TRBV19 and J is TRBJ1-5, with TRBD1 matching 10 bases. Sequenced: PBMCs. The CDR3 sequence: CASSHKSGTGENQPQHF. CDR3 DNA: TGTGCCAGTAGCCATAAATCTGGGACAGGGGAAAATCAGCCCCAGCATTTT.